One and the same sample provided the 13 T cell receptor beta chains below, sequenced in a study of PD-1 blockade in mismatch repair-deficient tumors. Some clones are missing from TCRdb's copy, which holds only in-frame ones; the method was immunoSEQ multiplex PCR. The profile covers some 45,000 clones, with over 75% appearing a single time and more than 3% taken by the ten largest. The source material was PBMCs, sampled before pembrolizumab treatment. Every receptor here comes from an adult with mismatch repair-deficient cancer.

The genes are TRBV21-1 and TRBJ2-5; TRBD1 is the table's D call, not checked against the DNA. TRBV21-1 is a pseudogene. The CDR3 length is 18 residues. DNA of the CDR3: TGTGCCAGCAGCAACCCCGGGACAGGGGGTCGGGGGCAAGAGACCCAGTACTTC. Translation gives CASSNPGTGGRGQETQYF.

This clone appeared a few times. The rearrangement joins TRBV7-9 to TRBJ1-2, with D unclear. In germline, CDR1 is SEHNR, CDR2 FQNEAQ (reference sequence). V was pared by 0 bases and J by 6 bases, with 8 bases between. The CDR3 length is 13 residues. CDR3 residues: CASSLALDHGYTF. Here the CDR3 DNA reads TGTGCCAGCAGCTTAGCCTTAGATCATGGCTACACCTTC.

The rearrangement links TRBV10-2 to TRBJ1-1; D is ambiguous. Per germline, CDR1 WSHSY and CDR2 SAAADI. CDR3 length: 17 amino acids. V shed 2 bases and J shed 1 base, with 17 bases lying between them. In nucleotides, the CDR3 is TGCGCCAGCAGTGAGGGACCGACACGGTCCTGGAACACTGAAGCTTTCTTT. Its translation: CASSEGPTRSWNTEAFF.

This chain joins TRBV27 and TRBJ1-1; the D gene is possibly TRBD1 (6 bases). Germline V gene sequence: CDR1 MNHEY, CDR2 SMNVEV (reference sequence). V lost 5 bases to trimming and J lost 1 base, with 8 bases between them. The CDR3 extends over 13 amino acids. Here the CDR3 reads CASSGQRNTEAFF. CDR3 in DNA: TGTGCCAGCAGTGGACAGCGGAACACTGAAGCTTTCTTT.

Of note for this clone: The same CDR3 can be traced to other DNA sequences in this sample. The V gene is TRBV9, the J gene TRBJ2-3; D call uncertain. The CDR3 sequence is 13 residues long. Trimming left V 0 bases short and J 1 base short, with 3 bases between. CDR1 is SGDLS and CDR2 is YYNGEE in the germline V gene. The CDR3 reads CASSVGGTDTQYF. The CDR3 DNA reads TGTGCCAGCAGCGTAGGGGGCACAGATACGCAGTATTTT.

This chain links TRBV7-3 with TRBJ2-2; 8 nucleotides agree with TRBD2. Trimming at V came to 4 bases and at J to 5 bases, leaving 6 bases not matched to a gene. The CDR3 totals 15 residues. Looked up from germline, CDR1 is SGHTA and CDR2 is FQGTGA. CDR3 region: CASSSDRLATGELFF. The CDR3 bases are TGTGCCAGCAGCTCCGACCGACTAGCGACCGGGGAGCTGTTTTTT.

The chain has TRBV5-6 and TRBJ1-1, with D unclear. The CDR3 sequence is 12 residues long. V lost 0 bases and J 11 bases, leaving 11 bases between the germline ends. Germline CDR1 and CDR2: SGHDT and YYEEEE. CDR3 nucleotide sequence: TGTGCCAGCAGCTTGGGGCTGGGGTTTGCTTTCTTT. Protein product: CASSLGLGFAFF.

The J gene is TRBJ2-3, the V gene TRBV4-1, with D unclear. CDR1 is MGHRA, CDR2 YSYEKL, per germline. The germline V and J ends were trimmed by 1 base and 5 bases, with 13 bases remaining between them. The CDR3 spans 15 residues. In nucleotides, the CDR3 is TGCGCCAGCAGCCAAGTCAAGAGGCGCGAAGATACGCAGTATTTT. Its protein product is CASSQVKRREDTQYF.

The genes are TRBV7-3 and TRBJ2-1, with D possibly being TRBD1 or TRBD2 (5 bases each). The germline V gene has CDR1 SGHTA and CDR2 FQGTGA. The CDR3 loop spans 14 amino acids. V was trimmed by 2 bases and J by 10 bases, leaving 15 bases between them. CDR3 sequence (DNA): TGTGCCAGCAGCTTAGGGCAGGCGAGGGGCGAGCAGTTCTTC. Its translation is CASSLGQARGEQFF. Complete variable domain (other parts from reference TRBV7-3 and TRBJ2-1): GAGVSQTPSNKVTEKGKYVELRCDPISGHTALYWYRQSLGQGPEFLIYFQGTGAADDSGLPNDRFFAVRPEGSVSTLKIQRTERGDSAVYLCASSLGQARGEQFFGPGTRLTVL.

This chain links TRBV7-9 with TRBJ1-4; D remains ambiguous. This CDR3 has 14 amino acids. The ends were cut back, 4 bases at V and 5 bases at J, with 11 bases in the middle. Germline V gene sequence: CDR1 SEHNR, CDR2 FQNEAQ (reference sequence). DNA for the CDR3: TGTGCCAGCAGCTACAGCAGCCTAAATGAAAAACTGTTTTTT. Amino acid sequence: CASSYSSLNEKLFF.

The DNA for the CDR3 is TGTGCCAGCAGTTACGGGCGTCCCCCCCAATACAATGAGCAGTTCTTC. This encodes CASSYGRPPQYNEQFF. The chain uses TRBV6-5 and TRBJ2-1, with D uncertain. CDR3 length: 16 amino acids. V lost 2 bases and J lost 4, with 15 bases in between. The germline V gene has CDR1 MNHEY and CDR2 SVGAGI.

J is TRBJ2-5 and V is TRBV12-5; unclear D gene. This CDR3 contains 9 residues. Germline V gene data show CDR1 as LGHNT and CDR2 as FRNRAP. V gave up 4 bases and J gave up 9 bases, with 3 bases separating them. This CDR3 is CASGWPQYF. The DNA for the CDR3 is TGTGCTAGTGGTTGGCCCCAGTACTTC.

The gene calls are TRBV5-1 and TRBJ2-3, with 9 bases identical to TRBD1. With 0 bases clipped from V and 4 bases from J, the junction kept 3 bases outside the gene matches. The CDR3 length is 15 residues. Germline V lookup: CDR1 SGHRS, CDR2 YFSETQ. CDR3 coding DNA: TGCGCCAGCAGCTTGGTGGGACAGGGTCCAGATACGCAGTATTTT. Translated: CASSLVGQGPDTQYF.